This T cell receptor (beta chain) was retrieved from a study of shared clonotypes between healthy human individuals (dated by TCRdb to 2020 to 2022). Context from the whole study: The cohort included a few men and a couple of women between 18 and 49 years of age. For each donor, CD4 naive and CD4 memory were each run on three plates, CD8 naive on two plates, and CD8 memory on one plate. The study deeply sequenced blood TCR repertoires of about five healthy adults to estimate repertoire size and the extent of clonotype sharing between individuals. To increase sequencing depth and limit assay-specific biases, TCR repertoire library preparation and sequencing were carried out by different laboratories using diverse techniques. Between about 0.9 and 8.9 billion PBMCs per donor were obtained by leukapheresis. The investigation overall reported the following: Compared with non-shared clonotypes, the clonotypes found in all four sorted-subset donors had higher generation probabilities. Roughly 5% of naive CD4, 3.5% of naive CD8, approximately 2% of memory CD4, and 0.4% of memory CD8 clonotypes were shared across four donors. Naive subsets generally had larger estimated clonotype richness than memory subsets. Pairwise subsampling led to the expectation that sequencing depth would affect the degree of clonotype sharing among donors. Rarefaction of sorted-subset datasets indicated incomplete sequencing despite the large sequencing depth. Sampling was limited to blood, and TCR repertoires in tissue likely differ from TCR repertoires in blood. Because the study included only a small number of donors, the genetic and exposure-history diversity represented was limited.

CD8 naive samples consisted of CD45RO-negative cells that were positively selected for CCR7, yielding a CD45RA+CCR7+ population without TemRA cells. The donors were healthy, HIV-negative adults with no recently reported acute infections or vaccinations. Every donor was a Caucasian adult residing in Nashville, Tennessee, USA. Blood was collected by leukapheresis, and PBMCs were isolated by Ficoll-Histopaque density gradient centrifugation and then cryopreserved in liquid nitrogen vapor phase. Analytical flow cytometry was used to check the purity and quantity of each magnetically sorted T cell population. From each sorted fraction, genomic DNA was isolated and quantified by UV absorbance on a Nanodrop 2000c. Using the deep immunoSEQ assay, multiplex PCR amplified TCR CDR3 regions from genomic DNA. Extracted genomic DNA from each cell subset was spread evenly across all wells of several immunoSEQ 96-well plates, with each plate serving as a replicate. Each replicate PCR for sorted subsets received roughly 200 ng genomic DNA, equal to tens of thousands of T cell genomes. The purified libraries were quantified using a Qubit 3.0 fluorometer, sized with a Bioanalyzer 2100, and then quantified again using the KAPA Library Quantification kit. Every immunoSEQ 96-well plate was sequenced on a dedicated single-read 150-cycle Illumina NextSeq 550 flow cell. Turning to the authors' computational methods: The immunoSEQ output contained only junctional sequences without quality scores, so filtering could not match that applied to full-length reads. Sequences were annotated with PyIR, a Python wrapper for IgBLAST v1.9, and V/J genes and CDR3 were assigned using IMGT germline references. Reads were removed for weak V/J assignments (E-value above 1e-6), missing CDR3, stop codons, out-of-frame junctions, or ambiguous translated residues. A V3J clonotype was defined by an identical inferred V gene, J gene, and CDR3 amino acid sequence. To compute the percentage overlap between repertoires, the number of shared unique clonotypes was divided by the size of the smaller repertoire. Richness of each repertoire was evaluated using RTK rarefaction, the Chao1 estimator, and Recon v2.1 estimates of unobserved clonotypes. Generation probabilities were computed with OLGA for all TCRbeta clonotypes obtained by the gDNA method from several donors. TCRdb took this table from immuneACCESS and kept in-frame rearrangements with V and J called. Such tables lack part of the clones; where checked against another copy, unresolved V genes explain under half of the gap, and the rest is unexplained. The V and J calls and clone size come from that table; D and trimming were worked out from the DNA. Present in this sample are about 2 million clones, about 95% of which were seen just once. Approximately 1.2% of the sample rests with the top ten.

The CDR3 spans 15 residues, from the cysteine through the phenylalanine. Kept here is only the CDR3 DNA, which spans 45 bases and is read in frame from base 1. CDR1 and CDR2 were assigned from the germline V gene (reference sequence) as LNHDA and SQIVND. The V and J ends are trimmed by 6 bases and 1 base, leaving 13 bases between them. On this clone: Its cognate antigen has yet to be identified. One base away there is no much larger clone; base qualities are not given.

The V gene is TRBV19 and the J gene is TRBJ2-1; TRBD2 is a possible D gene, resting on 5 matching bases. The TCR sequence derives from a man younger than 35 in good health. Input material: naive CD8+ T cells sorted from blood. The cell subset or site label corresponds to: CD45RA+CCR7+. The CDR3 region: CASRTGFSSYNEQFF. Here is the DNA: TGTGCCAGTAGGACGGGATTCAGTTCCTACAATGAGCAGTTCTTC.